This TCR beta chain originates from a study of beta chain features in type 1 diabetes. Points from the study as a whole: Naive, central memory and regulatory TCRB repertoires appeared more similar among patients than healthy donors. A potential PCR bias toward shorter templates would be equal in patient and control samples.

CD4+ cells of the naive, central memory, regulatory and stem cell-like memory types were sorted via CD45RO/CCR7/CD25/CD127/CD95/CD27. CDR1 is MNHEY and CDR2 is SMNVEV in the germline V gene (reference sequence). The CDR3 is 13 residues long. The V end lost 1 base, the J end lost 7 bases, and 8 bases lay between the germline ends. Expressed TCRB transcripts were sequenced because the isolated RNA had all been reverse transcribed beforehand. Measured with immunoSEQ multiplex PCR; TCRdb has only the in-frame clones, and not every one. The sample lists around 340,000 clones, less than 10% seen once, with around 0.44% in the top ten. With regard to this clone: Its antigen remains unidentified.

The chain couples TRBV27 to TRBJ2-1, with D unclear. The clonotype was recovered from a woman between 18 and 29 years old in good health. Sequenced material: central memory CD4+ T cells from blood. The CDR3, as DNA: TGTGCCAGCAGTTTATACATGGGGAATGAGCAGTTCTTC. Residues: CASSLYMGNEQFF.